Following are 27 T cell receptor beta chains from one sample sequenced in a study of OX40 agonist ivuxolimab in advanced cancers. The method was immunoSEQ multiplex PCR; TCRdb's version includes in-frame clones alone and lacks a portion of them. The data contain roughly 12,000 clones, under 80% of them singletons. The sample consisted of CD4+ or CD8+ T cells sorted from blood, taken in a trial of the OX40 agonist ivuxolimab. Source of these receptors: an adult with an advanced solid tumor such as melanoma, head and neck, liver or kidney cancer.

This chain connects TRBV28 to TRBJ2-5; the match to TRBD2 covers 7 bases. CDR1 is MDHEN and CDR2 is SYDVKM in the germline V gene. The CDR3 length is 13 residues. With 1 base clipped from V and 5 bases from J, the junction kept 1 base outside the gene matches. The CDR3, as DNA: TGTGCCAGCAGTTTATACGGGGGGGAGACCCAGTACTTC. Translating it yields CASSLYGGETQYF. The complete variable domain, with remaining parts taken from reference TRBV28 and TRBJ2-5, reads DVKVTQSSRYLVKRTGEKVFLECVQDMDHENMFWYRQDPGLGLRLIYFSYDVKMKEKGDIPEGYSVSREKKERFSLILESASTNQTSMYLCASSLYGGETQYFGPGTRLLVL.

Remarks on this clone: Different DNA sequences within this sample yield the same CDR3. The chain carries TRBV27 and TRBJ2-2; D may be TRBD1 (5 bases). Looked up from germline, CDR1 is MNHEY and CDR2 is SMNVEV (reference sequence). V was shortened by 5 bases and J by 4 bases, with 14 bases between the two germline ends. This CDR3 has 15 amino acids. Here the CDR3 DNA reads TGTGCCAGCAGTGTAAGGGGTCAGGTCACCGGGGAGCTGTTTTTT. This sequence encodes CASSVRGQVTGELFF.

The chain is built from TRBV5-1 and TRBJ1-5; a weak D match, TRBD1 (6 bases). The CDR3 covers 22 residues. Germline V CDR1 and CDR2: SGHRS, YFSETQ. V gave up 3 bases and J gave up 5 bases, with 36 bases separating them. The CDR3 reads CASSWDTLFKSTGRTPYQPQHF. The CDR3 DNA reads TGCGCCAGCAGCTGGGACACCCTCTTTAAGTCCACCGGGCGAACCCCTTATCAGCCCCAGCATTTT.

V usage is TRBV4-1 and J usage is TRBJ2-7; 7 nucleotides line up with TRBD1. The CDR3 extends over 17 amino acids. Germline CDR1 reads MGHRA; CDR2 reads YSYEKL. After removal of 4 bases from V and 3 bases from J, the junction contained 15 bases not matched to a gene. CDR3 coding DNA: TGCGCCAGCAGCCGCCCTGGTGCCGGGACAGAAGTCTACGAGCAGTACTTC. It yields the protein CASSRPGAGTEVYEQYF.

This clone turned up a few times. CDR3 DNA sequence: TGTGCCAGCAGCCAAATAGAGGACGACCAGTACTTC. Amino acid sequence: CASSQIEDDQYF. The chain employs TRBV4-2 and TRBJ2-5; D unresolved. CDR1 and CDR2 from the germline V gene are LGHNA and YNFKEQ. V lost 2 bases and J lost 10, with 11 bases in between. This CDR3 comprises 12 residues.

The genes are TRBV28 and TRBJ2-1; 10 nucleotides agree with TRBD2. Trimming took 3 bases from V and 2 from J; bases not matched to a gene: 4. The CDR3 sequence is 16 residues long. Germline CDR1 MDHEN, CDR2 SYDVKM. The CDR3 sequence is CASSFRTSGAYNEQFF. The CDR3 coding sequence is TGTGCCAGCAGTTTTCGGACTAGCGGCGCCTACAATGAGCAGTTCTTC.

J is TRBJ2-3 and V is TRBV5-1; D unclear. CDR1 is SGHRS and CDR2 is YFSETQ in the germline V gene. This CDR3 has 12 residues. Trimming left V 5 bases short and J 1 base short, with 5 bases between. CDR3 region: CASRAGTDTQYF. The CDR3 bases are TGCGCCAGCAGAGCAGGCACAGATACGCAGTATTTT.

The table lists this clone with a few counts. The CDR3: CASSLGDRGFHEQYF. DNA of the CDR3: TGTGCCAGCAGCTTAGGGGACAGGGGTTTCCACGAGCAGTACTTC. The chain couples TRBV13 to TRBJ2-7, with 9 bases lining up with TRBD1. CDR3 length: 15 residues. Germline V gene sequence: CDR1 PRHDT, CDR2 FYEKMQ (reference sequence). V gave up 0 bases and J gave up 5 bases; unmatched junction bases: 5. The variable domain in full, completed from reference TRBV13 and TRBJ2-7, reads AAGVIQSPRHLIKEKRETATLKCYPIPRHDTVYWYQQGPGQDPQFLISFYEKMQSDKGSIPDRFSAQQFSDYHSELNMSSLELGDSALYFCASSLGDRGFHEQYFGPGTRLTVT.

This chain connects TRBV7-9 to TRBJ2-1; 7 bases align to TRBD1. The trim removed 4 bases at V and 0 bases at J, leaving 6 bases unmatched. The germline V gene encodes CDR1 SEHNR and CDR2 FQNEAQ (reference sequence). There are 16 residues in the CDR3. The CDR3, as DNA: TGTGCCAGCAGCTGGCTCAGGGACAGCTCCTACAATGAGCAGTTCTTC. Its protein is CASSWLRDSSYNEQFF.

The CDR3 spells CASTLTSGQYNEQFF. As DNA, the CDR3 is TGTGCCAGCACCTTAACTAGCGGACAATACAATGAGCAGTTCTTC. The rearrangement links TRBV6-5 to TRBJ2-1; 8 bases map to TRBD2. V was clipped by 7 bases and J by 4 bases; unmatched bases: 9. The CDR3 has 15 residues. Germline V gene lookup returns CDR1 MNHEY and CDR2 SVGAGI.

The chain links TRBV7-9 to TRBJ2-1, with 13 bases identical to TRBD2. J lost 6 bases, V lost 5 bases, and 7 bases had no gene match. CDR3 length equals 16 residues. Germline V gene data show CDR1 as SEHNR and CDR2 as FQNEAQ (reference sequence). The CDR3: CASSPTSGGAFNEQFF. Here the CDR3 DNA reads TGTGCCAGCAGCCCCACTAGCGGGGGGGCTTTCAATGAGCAGTTCTTC.

The chain couples TRBV6-5 to TRBJ2-3; D possibly matches TRBD1 or TRBD2 (5 bases each). Germline values: CDR1 MNHEY, CDR2 SVGAGI. V shed 2 bases and J shed 3 bases, with 12 bases lying between them. The CDR3 runs 15 residues. As DNA, the CDR3 is TGTGCCAGCAGTTACGGGGGAGTTGGGACAGATACGCAGTATTTT. Translating it yields CASSYGGVGTDTQYF.

This chain connects TRBV6-1 to TRBJ2-5, with D possibly matching TRBD1 (5 bases). Gene TRBJ2-7 matches the end of the DNA better, so the J call may be wrong. The CDR3 sequence is 15 residues long. CDR1 is MNHNS, CDR2 SASEGT, per germline. The CDR3, as DNA: TGTGCCAGCAGTGAAGCGATTGCAGGGAACTACGAGCAGTACTTC. Amino acids: CASSEAIAGNYEQYF.

The V call is TRBV11-2, the J call TRBJ2-7; D unresolved. The length of the CDR3 is 15 residues. Germline values: CDR1 SGHAT, CDR2 FQNNGV. V lost 0 bases to trimming and J lost 2 bases, with 11 bases between them. The CDR3 DNA reads TGTGCCAGCAGCTTAGATTCTTCGGAAACCTACGAGCAGTACTTC. Translating gives CASSLDSSETYEQYF.

This chain joins TRBV30 and TRBJ1-4; 10 nucleotides match TRBD1. Germline CDR1 is GTSNPN and CDR2 is SVGIG (reference sequence). The CDR3 has 13 amino acids. V lost 2 bases to trimming and J lost 8 bases; unmatched junction nucleotides: 2. The CDR3 loop reads CAWSWDRGEKLFF. In DNA form, the CDR3 reads TGTGCCTGGAGTTGGGACAGGGGAGAAAAACTGTTTTTT.

The chain recombines TRBV19 with TRBJ2-2, with TRBD2 as a possible D gene (6 bases). There are 15 residues in the CDR3. V shed 1 base and J shed 7 bases, with 13 bases lying between them. Germline V gives CDR1 LNHDA, CDR2 SQIVND (reference sequence). The CDR3 spells CASSIAPGVFGELFF. Written as DNA, the CDR3 is TGTGCCAGTAGTATAGCACCGGGGGTCTTCGGGGAGCTGTTTTTT. Looking up the rest from reference TRBV19 and TRBJ2-2 gives the full variable domain: DGGITQSPKYLFRKEGQNVTLSCEQNLNHDAMYWYRQDPGQGLRLIYYSQIVNDFQKGDIAEGYSVSREKKESFPLTVTSAQKNPTAFYLCASSIAPGVFGELFFGEGSRLTVL.

V usage is TRBV2 and J usage is TRBJ2-7; 11 nucleotides align to TRBD2. The CDR3 runs 13 residues. V shed 8 bases, J shed 3 bases, and the junction held 3 bases outside the gene matches. Germline loops: CDR1 SNHLY, CDR2 FYNNEI. The CDR3 reads CASGTSGFYEQYF. CDR3 bases: TGTGCCAGCGGGACTAGCGGTTTCTACGAGCAGTACTTC.

Only one count was recorded for this clone. The chain is built from TRBV6-5 and TRBJ2-1; the D gene could be TRBD1 or TRBD2 (6 bases each). Germline assignment: CDR1 MNHEY and CDR2 SVGAGI. The CDR3 runs 14 residues. V was shortened by 6 bases and J by 7 bases, with 16 bases between the two germline ends. The CDR3 bases are TGTGCCAGCAGGTCCCCGGGGGCCGTTAATGAGCAGTTCTTC. It is translated as CASRSPGAVNEQFF.

Comment on this clone: This specimen includes other DNA sequences encoding the same CDR3. This sequence joins TRBV5-5 and TRBJ1-1; a possible D gene is TRBD1 (5 bases). The ends were cut back, 1 base at V and 1 base at J, with 8 bases in the middle. This CDR3 is 14 amino acids long. CDR1 and CDR2 from the germline V gene are SGHKS and YYEKEE (reference sequence). The CDR3 sequence is CASSLRGGNTEAFF. Here the CDR3 DNA reads TGTGCCAGCAGCTTGCGGGGCGGGAACACTGAAGCTTTCTTT. The full variable domain, completed using reference TRBV5-5 and TRBJ1-1, is DAGVTQSPTHLIKTRGQQVTLRCSPISGHKSVSWYQQVLGQGPQFIFQYYEKEERGRGNFPDRFSARQFPNYSSELNVNALLLGDSALYLCASSLRGGNTEAFFGQGTRLTVV.

This chain links TRBV6-1 with TRBJ1-2; 7 positions match TRBD1. This CDR3 has 17 residues. Germline loops: CDR1 MNHNS, CDR2 SASEGT. V shed 1 base and J 0 bases; nucleotides not matched to a gene: 8. The CDR3 is CASSEVAGGEANYGYTF. CDR3 nucleotide sequence: TGTGCCAGCAGTGAAGTGGCAGGGGGGGAAGCTAACTATGGCTACACCTTC.

The chain combines TRBV19 with TRBJ2-1; D call uncertain. The germline CDR1 and CDR2 sequences are LNHDA and SQIVND (reference sequence). Trimming removed 0 bases from V and 0 bases from J, with 6 bases in between. This CDR3 is built from 15 residues. The CDR3 bases are TGTGCCAGTAGTATAGAATGGAGCTCCTACAATGAGCAGTTCTTC. Translation gives CASSIEWSSYNEQFF. Complete variable domain (other parts from reference TRBV19 and TRBJ2-1): DGGITQSPKYLFRKEGQNVTLSCEQNLNHDAMYWYRQDPGQGLRLIYYSQIVNDFQKGDIAEGYSVSREKKESFPLTVTSAQKNPTAFYLCASSIEWSSYNEQFFGPGTRLTVL.

This chain joins TRBV28 and TRBJ2-1; TRBD1 matches 10 bases. CDR3 length equals 16 residues. The J segment lost 4 bases and the V segment lost 4 bases, leaving 7 bases of the junction unmatched. Germline-derived CDR1 and CDR2 are MDHEN and SYDVKM. The CDR3 protein is CASSSPRQGAYNEQFF. CDR3 nucleotides: TGTGCCAGCAGTTCCCCCCGACAGGGGGCTTACAATGAGCAGTTCTTC.

This clone was found a few times. The gene calls are TRBV9 and TRBJ2-7; 8 bases map to TRBD1. The germline CDR1 and CDR2 sequences are SGDLS and YYNGEE. V lost 4 bases, J lost 5 bases, and 11 bases stayed unmatched. The CDR3 has 15 residues. CDR3 amino acids: CASSPGRTGSDEQYF. The CDR3 DNA follows: TGTGCCAGCAGCCCTGGGAGGACAGGGTCCGACGAGCAGTACTTC.

The V call is TRBV6-5, the J call TRBJ2-5; the match to TRBD2 covers 8 bases. The CDR3 loop spans 15 amino acids. V trimming: 1 base; J trimming: 3 bases; junction bases outside the gene matches: 4. Germline V gene data show CDR1 as MNHEY and CDR2 as SVGAGI. This CDR3 reads CASSYFATSEETQYF. The CDR3 DNA reads TGTGCCAGCAGTTACTTCGCGACTAGCGAAGAGACCCAGTACTTC.

The rearrangement links TRBV7-9 to TRBJ2-3, with 10 nucleotides matching TRBD2. The CDR3 has 15 residues. Germline loops: CDR1 SEHNR, CDR2 FQNEAQ (reference sequence). V shed 5 bases and J 2 bases; nucleotides not matched to a gene: 4. This CDR3 is CASSERGGNTDTQYF. CDR3 coding DNA: TGTGCCAGCAGCGAGCGGGGGGGAAACACAGATACGCAGTATTTT.

The V call is TRBV10-2, the J call TRBJ2-5; TRBD2 might be the D (6 bases). The germline gives CDR1 WSHSY, CDR2 SAAADI. The CDR3 extends over 15 amino acids. Trimming removed 0 bases at V and 5 bases at J, with 13 bases between. The CDR3 protein is CASSESGRGRETQYF. CDR3 DNA: TGCGCCAGCAGTGAGTCGGGGCGGGGTCGGGAGACCCAGTACTTC.

The V call is TRBV6-6, the J call TRBJ1-2; D not certain. Trimming left V 5 bases short and J 6 bases short, with 19 bases between. Germline V gives CDR1 MNHNY, CDR2 SVGAGI (reference sequence). This CDR3 has 15 residues. CDR3 in amino acids: CASSTAGWDGDGYTF. The CDR3 nucleotides read TGTGCCAGCAGTACCGCGGGGTGGGATGGGGATGGCTACACCTTC.